This T cell receptor (beta chain) was identified in a study of cytomegalovirus exposure and HLA in healthy donors. Overall study findings and caveats: The classifier reportedly diagnosed cytomegalovirus status with high sensitivity and specificity.

As to this clone: As yet, its antigen is unknown.

The V and J ends lost 1 base and 5 bases, in that order; junction bases with no gene match: 4. The CDR3 runs 15 residues. The germline V gene has CDR1 SGHTA and CDR2 FQGNSA. Separate from the approximately 700-subject first cohort was the approximately 130-subject validation cohort, to which the donors belonged. This table comes from immunoSEQ multiplex PCR, and its TCRdb copy is limited to in-frame clones, with some not included. The table has about 110,000 clones, approximately 94% seen once. This clonotype was obtained from a woman aged 18-35 years in good health and CMV-seronegative. V and J are TRBV7-2 and TRBJ2-3; 9 bases agree with TRBD2. Sequencing was performed on PBMCs. CDR3 nucleotides: TGTGCCAGCAGCTTAGACGGCGGGGGGGGAGATACGCAGTATTTT. Translation: CASSLDGGGGDTQYF.